A selection of T cell receptor beta chains follows, all from one sample in a study of OX40 agonist ivuxolimab in advanced cancers. This table comes from immunoSEQ multiplex PCR, and its TCRdb copy is limited to in-frame clones, with some not included. The sample carries fewer than 75,000 clones, 87% recorded once. This specimen was CD4+ or CD8+ T cells sorted from blood, taken in a trial of the OX40 agonist ivuxolimab. The receptors stem from an adult with an advanced solid tumor such as melanoma, head and neck, liver or kidney cancer. The CDR3 runs from the conserved cysteine through the conserved F or W. A D gene is named only where the DNA matches it firmly. The size of a clone is reported for some rows only, either as once, few or many, or as a class for expanded clones.

D gene: TRBD2; J gene: TRBJ2-2; clone size: -; V gene: TRBV5-4; CDR3 DNA: TGTGCCAGCAGCTCTCCCCCTAGCGGGGTCACCGGGGAGCTGTTTTTT; CDR3 protein: CASSSPPSGVTGELFF
D gene: -; J gene: TRBJ1-2; clone size: -; V gene: TRBV5-1; CDR3 DNA: TGCGCCAGCAGCTTGAACGCTGGGCACTATGGCTACACCTTC; CDR3 protein: CASSLNAGHYGYTF
D gene: -; J gene: TRBJ2-5; clone size: -; V gene: TRBV4-1; CDR3 DNA: TGCGCCAGCAGCCAAGGGGGACGGAGGATGGGAGAGACCCAGTACTTC; CDR3 protein: CASSQGGRRMGETQYF
D gene: -; J gene: TRBJ2-1; clone size: -; V gene: TRBV7-8; CDR3 DNA: TGTGCCAGCAGCTTACCAGGACCCAATGAGCAGTTCTTC; CDR3 protein: CASSLPGPNEQFF
D gene: -; J gene: TRBJ1-5; clone size: -; V gene: TRBV2; CDR3 DNA: TGTGCCAGCAGTGCGGCGGGGAGGTTAAATCAGCCCCAGCATTTT; CDR3 protein: CASSAAGRLNQPQHF
D gene: -; J gene: TRBJ1-6; clone size: -; V gene: TRBV5-6; CDR3 DNA: TGTGCCAGCAGCGAATCGGGACGGCATAATTCACCCCTCCACTTT; CDR3 protein: CASSESGRHNSPLHF
D gene: -; J gene: TRBJ2-3; clone size: -; V gene: TRBV27; CDR3 DNA: TGTGCCAGCAGTTTAGGAAGGGCAGATACGCAGTATTTT; CDR3 protein: CASSLGRADTQYF
D gene: -; J gene: TRBJ1-1; clone size: once; V gene: TRBV5-6; CDR3 DNA: TGTGCCAGCAGCTTCTCGCCCGGGGCCGAGACGCGGGCTTTCTTT; CDR3 protein: CASSFSPGAETRAFF
D gene: TRBD2; J gene: TRBJ2-1; clone size: -; V gene: TRBV2; CDR3 DNA: TGTGCCAGCAGTGGGACTAGCGGAAATGAGCAGTTCTTC; CDR3 protein: CASSGTSGNEQFF
D gene: -; J gene: TRBJ2-3; clone size: -; V gene: TRBV7-2; CDR3 DNA: TGTGCCAGCAGCTCGATAGCAGATACGCAGTATTTT; CDR3 protein: CASSSIADTQYF
D gene: -; J gene: TRBJ1-5; clone size: -; V gene: TRBV7-2; CDR3 DNA: TGTGCCAGCAGCTTAGGCCCAAATCAGCCCCAGCATTTT; CDR3 protein: CASSLGPNQPQHF
D gene: -; J gene: TRBJ2-7; clone size: -; V gene: TRBV6-1; CDR3 DNA: TGTGCCAGCAAGGGGGATGGGGGCCAGCAGTACTTC; CDR3 protein: CASKGDGGQQYF
D gene: TRBD1; J gene: TRBJ1-4; clone size: -; V gene: TRBV18; CDR3 DNA: TGTGCCAGCTCTTCCCAGACAGGGAGGAGTGAAAAACTGTTTTTT; CDR3 protein: CASSSQTGRSEKLFF
D gene: TRBD1; J gene: TRBJ2-7; clone size: -; V gene: TRBV14; CDR3 DNA: TGTGCCAGCAGCCAAGGGACAGGCTCCCTATCCTACGAGCAGTACTTC; CDR3 protein: CASSQGTGSLSYEQYF
D gene: -; J gene: TRBJ1-4; clone size: -; V gene: TRBV4-1; CDR3 DNA: TGCGCCAGCAGCCAAGTAACTAGCTCAACTAATGAAAAACTGTTTTTT; CDR3 protein: CASSQVTSSTNEKLFF
D gene: -; J gene: TRBJ1-5; clone size: -; V gene: TRBV6-6; CDR3 DNA: TGTGCCAGCAGTTACTCCGTGGCAGCAGATCAGCCCCAGCATTTT; CDR3 protein: CASSYSVAADQPQHF
D gene: TRBD1; J gene: TRBJ2-5; clone size: once; V gene: TRBV19; CDR3 DNA: TGTGCCAGTAGTATGTTGGGACAGAATAAAGAGACCCAGTACTTC; CDR3 protein: CASSMLGQNKETQYF
D gene: TRBD1; J gene: TRBJ1-2; clone size: -; V gene: TRBV2; CDR3 DNA: TGTGCCAGCAGCGCCGGGACAGAAAACTATGGCTACACCTTC; CDR3 protein: CASSAGTENYGYTF
D gene: TRBD1; J gene: TRBJ2-7; clone size: -; V gene: TRBV18; CDR3 DNA: TGTGCCAGCTCACCACCGGACAGGGGGCGTCTGTACGAGCAGTACTTC; CDR3 protein: CASSPPDRGRLYEQYF
D gene: -; J gene: TRBJ1-1; clone size: -; V gene: TRBV7-3; CDR3 DNA: TGTGCCAGCAGCGAGGCTATGAACACTGAAGCTTTCTTT; CDR3 protein: CASSEAMNTEAFF
D gene: TRBD2; J gene: TRBJ2-7; clone size: -; V gene: TRBV28; CDR3 DNA: TGTGCCAGCACTAACCCGGGGGGGAAGTGGTACGAGCAGTACTTC; CDR3 protein: CASTNPGGKWYEQYF
D gene: TRBD1; J gene: TRBJ1-1; clone size: -; V gene: TRBV5-4; CDR3 DNA: TGTGCCAGCAGCACCGGACAGGGGGCGGGTGAAGCTTTCTTT; CDR3 protein: CASSTGQGAGEAFF
D gene: TRBD1; J gene: TRBJ2-7; clone size: -; V gene: TRBV4-1; CDR3 DNA: TGCGCCAGCAGCCAAGAAATAGCAGGGGGCAGTTACGAGCAGTACTTC; CDR3 protein: CASSQEIAGGSYEQYF
D gene: -; J gene: TRBJ1-2; clone size: few; V gene: TRBV15; CDR3 DNA: TGTGCCACCAGCAGAGGCAGGGAGAGGTATGGCTACACCTTC; CDR3 protein: CATSRGRERYGYTF
D gene: TRBD1; J gene: TRBJ2-7; clone size: -; V gene: TRBV5-1; CDR3 DNA: TGCGCCAGCAGCTTGGTTGGCGCGGGACAGGTGAACTACGAGCAGTACTTC; CDR3 protein: CASSLVGAGQVNYEQYF
D gene: -; J gene: TRBJ1-5; clone size: -; V gene: TRBV6-1; CDR3 DNA: TGTGCCAGCGATGGCTCGAGCAATCAGCCCCAGCATTTT; CDR3 protein: CASDGSSNQPQHF
D gene: TRBD1; J gene: TRBJ2-7; clone size: -; V gene: TRBV7-2; CDR3 DNA: TGTGCCAGCAGCTTAGCCCACAGGGGAGCTTTAGAGCAGTACTTC; CDR3 protein: CASSLAHRGALEQYF
D gene: TRBD1; J gene: TRBJ2-3; clone size: -; V gene: TRBV12-5; CDR3 DNA: TGTGCTAGTGGTCTGGACCGGGACAGAAGCACAGATACGCAGTATTTT; CDR3 protein: CASGLDRDRSTDTQYF
D gene: TRBD1; J gene: TRBJ1-1; clone size: -; V gene: TRBV5-1; CDR3 DNA: TGCGCCAGCAGCCCCCTCCAGGGGGCGGGGAACACTGAAGCTTTCTTT; CDR3 protein: CASSPLQGAGNTEAFF
D gene: -; J gene: TRBJ2-1; clone size: -; V gene: TRBV14; CDR3 DNA: TGTGCCAGCAGCCAAGATGAAGCTAGGGGGCAGTTCTTC; CDR3 protein: CASSQDEARGQFF
D gene: -; J gene: TRBJ1-5; clone size: -; V gene: TRBV5-6; CDR3 DNA: TGTGCCAGCAGCTCTACAGGGCCGGGCAATCAGCCCCAGCATTTT; CDR3 protein: CASSSTGPGNQPQHF
D gene: TRBD1; J gene: TRBJ1-5; clone size: few; V gene: TRBV6-5; CDR3 DNA: TGTGCCAGCAGAAAGGACAGGGTATTCAATCAGCCCCAGCATTTT; CDR3 protein: CASRKDRVFNQPQHF
D gene: -; J gene: TRBJ1-5; clone size: -; V gene: TRBV27; CDR3 DNA: TGTGCCAGCAGTTTGACCCCCCCGGGGGGCAATCAGCCCCAGCATTTT; CDR3 protein: CASSLTPPGGNQPQHF
D gene: TRBD2; J gene: TRBJ2-7; clone size: -; V gene: TRBV6-6; CDR3 DNA: TGTGCCAGCCGGACTAGCGGGGGGGCGGGCTCCTACGAGCAGTACTTC; CDR3 protein: CASRTSGGAGSYEQYF